Listed here are 19 T cell receptor beta chains from one sample, sequenced in a study of OX40 agonist ivuxolimab in advanced cancers. This table comes from immunoSEQ multiplex PCR, and its TCRdb copy is limited to in-frame clones, with some not included. The table shows roughly 53,000 clones, with around nine tenths occurring only once. The material was CD4+ or CD8+ T cells sorted from blood, obtained in a trial of the OX40 agonist ivuxolimab. These receptors were collected from an adult with an advanced solid tumor such as melanoma, head and neck, liver or kidney cancer.

J is TRBJ2-7 and V is TRBV30; 9 nucleotides agree with TRBD1. The V gene end was trimmed by 5 bases and the J gene end by 6 bases; junction bases not matched to a gene: 11. The CDR3 is made up of 14 amino acids. Per the germline V gene, CDR1 is GTSNPN and CDR2 is SVGIG (reference sequence). CDR3 amino acids: CAWGWGQGASEQYF. The CDR3 nucleotides are TGTGCCTGGGGGTGGGGACAGGGCGCATCCGAGCAGTACTTC.

The chain is built from TRBV4-1 and TRBJ2-2; D not certain. The CDR3 runs 17 residues. In germline, CDR1 is MGHRA, CDR2 YSYEKL. The germline V and J ends were trimmed by 4 bases and 1 base, with 16 bases remaining between them. In DNA, the CDR3 is TGCGCCAGCAGCCCCCCTATGGAACAGCTGAACACCGGGGAGCTGTTTTTT. It codes for CASSPPMEQLNTGELFF.

The genes are TRBV10-3 and TRBJ2-2; the D call may be TRBD1 or TRBD2 (6 bases each). This CDR3 contains 15 residues. The germline CDR1 and CDR2 sequences are ENHRY and SYGVKD. Deletions cut 10 bases from V and 2 bases from J, with 17 bases between. The CDR3 loop reads CATHGGAGNTGELFF. CDR3 nucleotides: TGTGCCACCCACGGGGGCGCGGGTAACACCGGGGAGCTGTTTTTT.

V usage is TRBV5-1 and J usage is TRBJ2-7; 9 nucleotides agree with TRBD1. The CDR3 totals 14 residues. Germline V CDR1 and CDR2: SGHRS, YFSETQ. V was pared by 5 bases and J by 2 bases, with 5 bases of the junction left unmatched. In DNA, the CDR3 is TGCGCCAGCAGTCTAGGGGACAGGGCCTACGAGCAGTACTTC. Protein product: CASSLGDRAYEQYF.

The chain joins TRBV6-5 to TRBJ1-4, with D uncertain. Trimming pared 4 bases from V and 5 bases from J, leaving 17 bases between. The germline V gene encodes CDR1 MNHEY and CDR2 SVGAGI. CDR3 length: 16 residues. The CDR3 reads CASSSRSDGRNEKLFF. DNA of the CDR3: TGTGCCAGCAGTTCCCGCTCGGACGGAAGAAATGAAAAACTGTTTTTT.

This clone was recorded once. The CDR3 region is CASSLGAGDLNTEAFF. CDR3 DNA: TGTGCCAGCAGCTTGGGGGCAGGAGACCTGAACACTGAAGCTTTCTTT. J is TRBJ1-1 and V is TRBV5-4; no firm D call. Germline CDR1 is SGHNT and CDR2 is YYREEE (reference sequence). V was pared by 0 bases and J by 0 bases, with 12 bases between. This CDR3 spans 16 amino acids.

The chain combines TRBV4-1 with TRBJ1-4; 7 bases fit TRBD1. With 4 bases clipped from V and 3 bases from J, the junction kept 14 bases outside the gene matches. The CDR3 extends over 18 amino acids. Germline V gives CDR1 MGHRA, CDR2 YSYEKL. This chain's CDR3 is CASSPRRQGIASNEKLFF. For the CDR3, the DNA is TGCGCCAGCAGCCCTCGACGACAGGGAATTGCGTCTAATGAAAAACTGTTTTTT.

The chain is built from TRBV28 and TRBJ1-1, with TRBD1 matching over 10 bases. V shed 6 bases, J shed 5 bases, and the junction held 12 bases outside the gene matches. This CDR3 spans 16 amino acids. Germline CDR1 MDHEN, CDR2 SYDVKM. The CDR3 DNA reads as TGTGCCAGCAGCCCCCTGGGAGGGACAGGGGAGACTGAAGCTTTCTTT. This encodes CASSPLGGTGETEAFF.

The genes are TRBV19 and TRBJ2-3; 8 bases are shared with TRBD1. The CDR3 has 15 residues. The germline V gene has CDR1 LNHDA and CDR2 SQIVND (reference sequence). The J segment lost 5 bases and the V segment lost 6 bases, leaving 10 bases of the junction unmatched. The CDR3 bases are TGTGCCAGTAGCCGCCGACAGGGGTGGGGAGATACGCAGTATTTT. Translated: CASSRRQGWGDTQYF.

This rearrangement joins TRBV6-5 to TRBJ2-2, with a possible D match to TRBD2 (7 bases). This CDR3 has 15 amino acids. From germline, CDR1 is MNHEY and CDR2 SVGAGI. V was clipped by 7 bases and J by 4 bases, with 16 bases between them. CDR3 bases: TGTGCCAGCAAGGGGGGGAGGACTAGCACCGGGGAGCTGTTTTTT. It is translated as CASKGGRTSTGELFF.

The chain employs TRBV9 and TRBJ2-1, with D tentatively TRBD2 (6 bases). The CDR3 has 15 residues. Deletions cut 3 bases from V and 1 base from J, with 11 bases between. From germline, CDR1 is SGDLS and CDR2 YYNGEE. The CDR3 DNA sequence: TGTGCCAGCAGCGGAGTCGCGGGGTCCTACAATGAGCAGTTCTTC. Translating gives CASSGVAGSYNEQFF.

The J gene is TRBJ2-7, the V gene TRBV7-8; no clear D gene. The CDR3 loop spans 14 amino acids. Trimming removed 2 bases from V and 6 bases from J, with 14 bases in between. Germline V lookup: CDR1 SGHVS, CDR2 FQNEAQ. The DNA of the CDR3 is TGTGCCAGCAGCTTATTTCGGACGTCCGGCGAGCAGTACTTC. It encodes CASSLFRTSGEQYF. Using reference TRBV7-8 and TRBJ2-7 for the parts outside the CDR3, the full variable domain is GAGVSQSPRYKVAKRGQDVALRCDPISGHVSLFWYQQALGQGPEFLTYFQNEAQLDKSGLPSDRFFAERPEGSVSTLKIQRTQQEDSAVYLCASSLFRTSGEQYFGPGTRLTVT.

The chain recombines TRBV19 with TRBJ2-3; the D call may be TRBD1 or TRBD2 (5 bases each). Trimming took off 6 bases at V and 1 base at J, with 14 bases between the two ends. CDR1 LNHDA and CDR2 SQIVND come from the germline V gene (reference sequence). The CDR3 consists of 15 residues. CDR3 amino acids: CASRSLRGGTDTQYF. The CDR3 bases are TGTGCCAGTAGAAGTCTCCGGGGCGGCACAGATACGCAGTATTTT.

The rearrangement links TRBV6-6 to TRBJ1-1; D may be TRBD1 (5 bases). Germline V gene sequence: CDR1 MNHNY, CDR2 SVGAGI (reference sequence). The CDR3 spans 13 residues. Trimming took 2 bases from V and 1 from J, leaving 5 bases between them. The DNA of the CDR3 is TGTGCCAGCAGTTACGGACAGAACACTGAAGCTTTCTTT. Amino acids: CASSYGQNTEAFF.

The rearrangement links TRBV6-5 to TRBJ2-7; 9 bases agree with TRBD1. This CDR3 has 14 residues. Germline V gene lookup returns CDR1 MNHEY and CDR2 SVGAGI. V dropped 5 bases and J dropped 6; count of bases not matched to a gene: 8. DNA of the CDR3: TGTGCCAGCAGTCGGGACAGGGTTTTATTCGAGCAGTACTTC. Its protein product is CASSRDRVLFEQYF.

This clone has just one count. The genes are TRBV2 and TRBJ2-3; possible D gene TRBD1, 6 bases. There are 14 residues in the CDR3. Germline V gene lookup returns CDR1 SNHLY and CDR2 FYNNEI. V lost 6 bases, J lost 5 bases, and 15 bases lay in between. The DNA for the CDR3 is TGTGCCAGCAGAACCGGGACAACGGGAGATACGCAGTATTTT. Its translation is CASRTGTTGDTQYF.

V is TRBV5-1 and J is TRBJ2-7; D unresolved. CDR3 size: 14 residues. CDR1 and CDR2 from the germline V gene are SGHRS and YFSETQ. Trimming took off 0 bases at V and 2 bases at J, with 9 bases between the two ends. The chain's CDR3 is CASSLEVAPYEQYF. CDR3 in DNA: TGCGCCAGCAGCTTGGAGGTGGCACCCTACGAGCAGTACTTC.

V usage is TRBV28 and J usage is TRBJ2-3; 14 bases are shared with TRBD2. The germline V gene encodes CDR1 MDHEN and CDR2 SYDVKM. The CDR3 runs to 16 residues. J lost 12 bases, V lost 6 bases, and 14 bases had no gene match. CDR3 DNA: TGTGCCAGCAGCCCCCGACTAGCGGGGGGGCCGAGCCCCCAGTATTTT. Translating it yields CASSPRLAGGPSPQYF.

The gene calls are TRBV2 and TRBJ2-5; weak D call: TRBD2 (5 bases). Germline CDR1 and CDR2: SNHLY and FYNNEI. Trimming left V 3 bases short and J 13 bases short, with 15 bases between. The CDR3 contains 12 residues. DNA for the CDR3: TGTGCCAGCAGTGACCCTAGCCCACCCCCGTACTTC. Translation: CASSDPSPPPYF.